The 26 T cell receptor beta chains given below trace back to one sample, sequenced in a study of coeliac disease. Sequencing used immunoSEQ multiplex PCR; TCRdb keeps in-frame clones, though not all of them. In the table there are around 9,000 clones, roughly 70% of which are singletons. Specimen: lamina propria lymphocytes from the gut. The receptors originated from a woman aged 60-75 years with celiac disease.

This clone was seen only a few times. This chain links TRBV6-6 with TRBJ2-7, with TRBD1 identical over 7 bases. The J segment lost 1 base and the V segment lost 6 bases, leaving 0 bases of the junction unmatched. This CDR3 is built from 12 residues. Germline CDR1 reads MNHNY; CDR2 reads SVGAGI (reference sequence). CDR3 sequence: CASRQGSYEQYF. For the CDR3, the DNA is TGTGCCAGCAGACAGGGGTCCTACGAGCAGTACTTC.

V and J are TRBV7-8 and TRBJ1-5; D ambiguous. Trimming removed 0 bases at V and 0 bases at J, with 9 bases between. Looked up from germline, CDR1 is SGHVS and CDR2 is FQNEAQ. The CDR3 totals 16 residues. In DNA, the CDR3 is TGTGCCAGCAGCTTAGCGGCAGATTATAGCAATCAGCCCCAGCATTTT. As protein: CASSLAADYSNQPQHF. The complete variable domain, with remaining parts taken from reference TRBV7-8 and TRBJ1-5, reads GAGVSQSPRYKVAKRGQDVALRCDPISGHVSLFWYQQALGQGPEFLTYFQNEAQLDKSGLPSDRFFAERPEGSVSTLKIQRTQQEDSAVYLCASSLAADYSNQPQHFGDGTRLSIL.

The chain combines TRBV14 with TRBJ2-7; D unresolved. Per germline, CDR1 SGHDN and CDR2 FVKESK. The CDR3 has 14 amino acids. Trimming removed 0 bases at V and 3 bases at J, with 9 bases between. The CDR3: CASSQDLAVYEQYF. The CDR3 DNA reads as TGTGCCAGCAGCCAAGATTTGGCGGTCTACGAGCAGTACTTC. Looking up the rest from reference TRBV14 and TRBJ2-7 gives the full variable domain: EAGVTQFPSHSVIEKGQTVTLRCDPISGHDNLYWYRRVMGKEIKFLLHFVKESKQDESGMPNNRFLAERTGGTYSTLKVQPAELEDSGVYFCASSQDLAVYEQYFGPGTRLTVT.

The V call is TRBV28, the J call TRBJ2-3; weak D call: TRBD1 (5 bases). The V end was cut by 6 bases, the J end by 2 bases, with 6 bases between. In germline, CDR1 is MDHEN, CDR2 SYDVKM. The CDR3 is made up of 12 amino acids. CDR3 nucleotide sequence: TGTGCCAGCAGGGGGCTCACAGATACGCAGTATTTT. It codes for CASRGLTDTQYF.

This sequence joins TRBV4-3 and TRBJ1-4; TRBD1 agrees at 9 bases. Germline lookup yields CDR1 LGHNA and CDR2 YSLEER. This CDR3 has 19 residues. Trimming cost V 4 bases and J 3 bases; bases outside gene matches: 15. CDR3 sequence: CASSRAPGQGSSSNEKLFF. Here the CDR3 DNA reads TGCGCCAGCAGCCGCGCCCCGGGACAGGGTTCGTCTTCTAATGAAAAACTGTTTTTT.

This clone is classed as medium-sized. V gene TRBV6-6 combines with J gene TRBJ2-7; tentatively, D is TRBD1 (7 bases). CDR3 length: 13 amino acids. Trimming removed 8 bases at V and 1 base at J, with 12 bases between. Germline CDR1 MNHNY, CDR2 SVGAGI (reference sequence). As DNA, the CDR3 is TGTGCCAGCGCGACAGGGAGGTCCTACGAGCAGTACTTC. This codes for CASATGRSYEQYF.

This clone appeared a few times. The chain employs TRBV6-5 and TRBJ2-7; D possibly corresponds to TRBD2 (5 bases). CDR3 length equals 13 residues. The germline CDR1 and CDR2 sequences are MNHEY and SVGAGI. Deletions cut 6 bases from V and 4 bases from J, with 13 bases between. CDR3 sequence (DNA): TGTGCCAGCAGCCGAGTTTCGGGGTACGAGCAGTACTTC. Its translation is CASSRVSGYEQYF.

The chain combines TRBV9 with TRBJ2-1; 9 bases agree with TRBD2. Germline assignment: CDR1 SGDLS and CDR2 YYNGEE. Trimming removed 6 bases from V and 8 bases from J; junction bases left unmatched: 9. CDR3 length: 14 amino acids. In DNA form, the CDR3 reads TGTGCCAGCAAAAGAAGCGGGGGGCTGGATGAGCAGTTCTTC. Its protein is CASKRSGGLDEQFF.

The gene calls are TRBV7-6 and TRBJ2-5, with D perhaps TRBD1 (5 bases). V was clipped by 9 bases and J by 5 bases, with 16 bases between them. Germline values: CDR1 SGHVS, CDR2 FNYEAQ. The CDR3 covers 13 residues. The CDR3 DNA reads as TGTGCCAGTCGCGGCCAGGGTGGCGAGACCCAGTACTTC. Encoded protein: CASRGQGGETQYF.

The CDR3 nucleotides read TGTGCCAGCACCCATGGGGGACAGCTCGGAAACACCATATATTTT. It translates to CASTHGGQLGNTIYF. This chain connects TRBV5-6 to TRBJ1-3, with TRBD1 identical over 7 bases. The CDR3 consists of 15 residues. The germline V gene has CDR1 SGHDT and CDR2 YYEEEE. Unmatched junction bases numbered 10, after V lost 6 bases and J lost 4 bases.

This sequence joins TRBV7-9 and TRBJ1-5; 7 nucleotides agree with TRBD1. Germline V gives CDR1 SEHNR, CDR2 FQNEAQ (reference sequence). The CDR3 extends over 14 amino acids. Germline trimming cut 1 base from V and 7 bases from J; bases unmatched to any gene: 4. CDR3 coding DNA: TGTGCCAGCAGCTTAGGGACAGGAATACAGCCCCAGCATTTT. This encodes CASSLGTGIQPQHF.

The rearrangement uses TRBV5-1 and TRBJ2-7; TRBD1 aligns across 9 bases. J gave up 3 bases and V 6 bases, and 10 bases lay outside the gene matches. The CDR3 contains 15 residues. The germline V gene has CDR1 SGHRS and CDR2 YFSETQ. Written as DNA, the CDR3 is TGCGCCAGCAACTCCGGGACAGGGCGGTTCTACGAGCAGTACTTC. Translated: CASNSGTGRFYEQYF.

The chain is built from TRBV5-1 and TRBJ2-1, with 8 bases that match TRBD1. The CDR3 loop spans 15 amino acids. V dropped 2 bases and J dropped 10; count of bases not matched to a gene: 11. The germline V gene encodes CDR1 SGHRS and CDR2 YFSETQ. CDR3 DNA sequence: TGCGCCAGCAGCTTCCATTCCCAGGGGGCAGGGGAGCAGTTCTTC. Protein product: CASSFHSQGAGEQFF.

This chain uses TRBV6-1 with TRBJ1-3; D is unclear. The ends were cut back, 2 bases at V and 0 bases at J, with 8 bases in the middle. CDR3 size: 15 residues. Germline CDR1 is MNHNS and CDR2 is SASEGT. CDR3 sequence: CASSEMRNSGNTIYF. CDR3 sequence (DNA): TGTGCCAGCAGTGAAATGAGAAACTCTGGAAACACCATATATTTT.

The DNA for the CDR3 is TGTGCCAGCAGCAACCTAATCCCTTACCCCGAGACCCAGTACTTC. Translation gives CASSNLIPYPETQYF. The chain joins TRBV7-9 to TRBJ2-5, with D uncertain. The ends were cut back, 5 bases at V and 5 bases at J, with 18 bases in the middle. The CDR3 is made up of 15 amino acids. Germline V gene sequence: CDR1 SEHNR, CDR2 FQNEAQ (reference sequence).

The chain uses TRBV7-3 and TRBJ2-1; tentatively, D is TRBD2 (6 bases). Germline CDR1 SGHTA, CDR2 FQGTGA. This CDR3 comprises 14 residues. Trimming pared 4 bases from V and 5 bases from J, leaving 12 bases between. The CDR3 region has the DNA TGTGCCAGCAGCTCCGGGACTCGCAACAATGAGCAGTTCTTC. It is translated as CASSSGTRNNEQFF. The variable domain in full, with the rest retrieved from reference TRBV7-3 and TRBJ2-1, is GAGVSQTPSNKVTEKGKYVELRCDPISGHTALYWYRQSLGQGPEFLIYFQGTGAADDSGLPNDRFFAVRPEGSVSTLKIQRTERGDSAVYLCASSSGTRNNEQFFGPGTRLTVL.

V and J are TRBV5-4 and TRBJ2-1, with TRBD2 matching 9 bases. V dropped 5 bases and J dropped 4; count of bases not matched to a gene: 10. This CDR3 has 16 amino acids. CDR1 and CDR2 (germline): SGHNT, YYREEE (reference sequence). CDR3 sequence reads: CASSKIAGDPYNEQFF. CDR3 nucleotide sequence: TGTGCCAGCAGTAAAATAGCGGGAGACCCTTACAATGAGCAGTTCTTC.

V usage is TRBV4-1 and J usage is TRBJ1-2; D is possibly TRBD1 (6 bases). V was cut by 0 bases and J by 5 bases, with 10 bases left in between. The CDR3 is 14 residues long. Germline-derived CDR1 and CDR2 are MGHRA and YSYEKL. CDR3 sequence reads: CASSQDLGAYGYTF. CDR3 bases: TGCGCCAGCAGCCAAGATCTGGGGGCGTATGGCTACACCTTC.

The chain's CDR3 is CASSSGTYNSPLHF. DNA for the CDR3: TGTGCCAGCAGTTCCGGGACCTATAATTCACCCCTCCACTTT. V gene TRBV7-9 combines with J gene TRBJ1-6, with D hard to call. V lost 6 bases and J 2 bases, leaving 8 bases between the germline ends. Per germline, CDR1 SEHNR and CDR2 FQNEAQ (reference sequence). The CDR3 covers 14 residues. The variable domain in full, with the rest retrieved from reference TRBV7-9 and TRBJ1-6, is DTGVSQNPRHKITKRGQNVTFRCDPISEHNRLYWYRQTLGQGPEFLTYFQNEAQLEKSRLLSDRFSAERPKGSFSTLEIQRTEQGDSAMYLCASSSGTYNSPLHFGNGTRLTVT.

J is TRBJ2-3 and V is TRBV13; tentative D call: TRBD1 (6 bases). The germline V gene has CDR1 PRHDT and CDR2 FYEKMQ (reference sequence). V was shortened by 3 bases and J by 3 bases, with 13 bases between the two germline ends. The CDR3 is made up of 15 amino acids. The CDR3 loop reads CASSFPRGGTDTQYF. As DNA, the CDR3 is TGTGCCAGCAGCTTCCCCAGGGGTGGAACAGATACGCAGTATTTT.

There are a few counts of this clone. CDR3 amino acids: CAVLSGGQTFTEAFF. The CDR3, as DNA: TGTGCCGTACTCTCTGGAGGACAGACATTCACTGAAGCTTTCTTT. V is TRBV10-3 and J is TRBJ1-1, with TRBD1 as a possible D gene (6 bases). V was trimmed by 11 bases and J by 4 bases, leaving 23 bases between them. CDR1 is ENHRY and CDR2 is SYGVKD in the germline V gene. The CDR3 spans 15 residues.

The V gene is TRBV7-9, the J gene TRBJ2-7, with D possibly being TRBD2 (6 bases). Trimming removed 3 bases from V and 9 bases from J, with 21 bases in between. CDR1 is SEHNR, CDR2 FQNEAQ, per germline (reference sequence). This CDR3 has 15 amino acids. CDR3 in amino acids: CASSFGGREHASQYF. In DNA, the CDR3 is TGTGCCAGCAGCTTCGGGGGTAGGGAGCACGCCTCGCAGTACTTC.

This clone was seen more than once but under ten times. The chain carries TRBV5-4 and TRBJ2-7; 9 bases fit TRBD2. The CDR3 sequence is 15 residues long. CDR1 is SGHNT, CDR2 YYREEE, per germline (reference sequence). Trimming at V came to 0 bases and at J to 2 bases, leaving 3 bases not matched to a gene. The CDR3 reads CASSLEVAGAYEQYF. The CDR3 DNA follows: TGTGCCAGCAGCTTGGAGGTAGCGGGAGCCTACGAGCAGTACTTC.

V is TRBV20-1 and J is TRBJ2-1; D is uncertain. Germline CDR1 reads DFQATT; CDR2 reads SNEGSKA (reference sequence). The CDR3 is made up of 11 amino acids. Trimming left V 1 base short and J 9 bases short, with 7 bases between. CDR3: CSARALTEQFF. CDR3 sequence (DNA): TGCAGTGCTAGAGCTCTAACTGAGCAGTTCTTC.

In DNA, the CDR3 is TGTGCCAGCAGCCCGGACAGGCGACGGCCCCAGCATTTT. Protein product: CASSPDRRRPQHF. The chain is built from TRBV6-6 and TRBJ1-5, with 7 bases lining up with TRBD1. The trim removed 6 bases at V and 9 bases at J, leaving 8 bases unmatched. CDR1 is MNHNY and CDR2 is SVGAGI in the germline V gene (reference sequence). The CDR3 runs to 13 residues.

The chain joins TRBV27 to TRBJ2-3; unclear D gene. In germline, CDR1 is MNHEY, CDR2 SMNVEV (reference sequence). V lost 7 bases, J lost 5 bases, and 13 bases lay in between. CDR3 size: 13 residues. CDR3 bases: TGTGCCAGCACCGCCCTAGACGGAGATACGCAGTATTTT. It codes for CASTALDGDTQYF.